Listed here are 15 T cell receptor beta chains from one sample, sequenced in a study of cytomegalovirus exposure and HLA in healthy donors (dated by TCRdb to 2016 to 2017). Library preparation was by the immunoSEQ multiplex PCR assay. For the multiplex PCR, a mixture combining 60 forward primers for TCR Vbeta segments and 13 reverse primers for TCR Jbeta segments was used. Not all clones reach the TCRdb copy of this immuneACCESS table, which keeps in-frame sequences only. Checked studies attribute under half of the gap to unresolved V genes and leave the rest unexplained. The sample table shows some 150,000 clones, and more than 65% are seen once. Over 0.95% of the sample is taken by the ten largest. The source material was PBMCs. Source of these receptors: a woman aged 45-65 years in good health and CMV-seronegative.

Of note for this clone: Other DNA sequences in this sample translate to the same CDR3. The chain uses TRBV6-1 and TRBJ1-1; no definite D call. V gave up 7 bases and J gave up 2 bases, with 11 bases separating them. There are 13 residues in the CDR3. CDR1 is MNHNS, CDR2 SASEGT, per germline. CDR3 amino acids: CASKRGRNTEAFF. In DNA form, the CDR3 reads TGTGCCAGCAAACGAGGTCGTAACACTGAAGCTTTCTTT.

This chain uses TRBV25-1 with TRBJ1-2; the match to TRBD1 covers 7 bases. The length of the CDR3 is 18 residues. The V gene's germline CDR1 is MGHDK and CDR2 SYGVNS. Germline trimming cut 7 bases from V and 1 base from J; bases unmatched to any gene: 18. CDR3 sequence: CASTRTGRPRPFNYGYTF. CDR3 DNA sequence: TGTGCCAGCACCCGGACAGGTCGTCCTCGACCCTTTAACTATGGCTACACCTTC.

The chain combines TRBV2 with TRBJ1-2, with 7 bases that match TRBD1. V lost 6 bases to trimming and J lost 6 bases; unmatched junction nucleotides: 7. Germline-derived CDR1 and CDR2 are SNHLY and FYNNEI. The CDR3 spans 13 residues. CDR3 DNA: TGTGCCAGCAGCCCAACAGGGGTGAATGGCTACACCTTC. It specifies CASSPTGVNGYTF.

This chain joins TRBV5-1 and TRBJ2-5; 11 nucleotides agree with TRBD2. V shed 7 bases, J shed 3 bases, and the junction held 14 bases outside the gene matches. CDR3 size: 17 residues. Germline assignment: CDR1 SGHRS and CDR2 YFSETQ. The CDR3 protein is CASLAGGPTLMKETQYF. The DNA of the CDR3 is TGCGCCAGCCTAGCGGGGGGACCGACACTAATGAAAGAGACCCAGTACTTC.

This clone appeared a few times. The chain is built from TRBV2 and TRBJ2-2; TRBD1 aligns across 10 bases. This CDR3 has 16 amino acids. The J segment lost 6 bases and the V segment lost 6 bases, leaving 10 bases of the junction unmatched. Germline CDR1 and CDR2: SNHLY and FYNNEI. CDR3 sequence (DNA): TGTGCCAGCAGAGACAGGGGGCGCGTAGATTCCGGGGAGCTGTTTTTT. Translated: CASRDRGRVDSGELFF.

The CDR3 here is CASRDGGRETQYF. In nucleotides, the CDR3 is TGTGCCAGCAGGGACGGAGGGAGAGAGACCCAGTACTTC. The chain links TRBV2 to TRBJ2-5; D may be TRBD2 (6 bases). CDR1 and CDR2 (germline): SNHLY, FYNNEI. The CDR3 length is 13 residues. Trimming removed 6 bases at V and 4 bases at J, with 12 bases between.

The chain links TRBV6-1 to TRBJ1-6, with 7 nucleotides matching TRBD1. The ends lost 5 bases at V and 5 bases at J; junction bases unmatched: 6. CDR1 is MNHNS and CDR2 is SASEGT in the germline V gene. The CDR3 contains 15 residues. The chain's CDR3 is CASSRQGLDNSPLHF. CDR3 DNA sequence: TGTGCCAGCAGTAGACAGGGCCTGGATAATTCACCCCTCCACTTT.

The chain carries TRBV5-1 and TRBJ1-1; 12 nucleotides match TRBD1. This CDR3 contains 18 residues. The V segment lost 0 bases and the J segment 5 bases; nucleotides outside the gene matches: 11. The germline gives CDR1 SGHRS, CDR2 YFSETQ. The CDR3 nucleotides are TGCGCCAGCAGCTTGGGTGTTCCTCCGGGACAGGGGGCGACTGAAGCTTTCTTT. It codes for CASSLGVPPGQGATEAFF.

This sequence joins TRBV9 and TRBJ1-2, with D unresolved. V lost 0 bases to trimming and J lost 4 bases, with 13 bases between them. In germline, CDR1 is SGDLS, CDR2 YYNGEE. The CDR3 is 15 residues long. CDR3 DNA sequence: TGTGCCAGCAGCGTAGGTCACGGGGAGGGCTATGGCTACACCTTC. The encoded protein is CASSVGHGEGYGYTF.

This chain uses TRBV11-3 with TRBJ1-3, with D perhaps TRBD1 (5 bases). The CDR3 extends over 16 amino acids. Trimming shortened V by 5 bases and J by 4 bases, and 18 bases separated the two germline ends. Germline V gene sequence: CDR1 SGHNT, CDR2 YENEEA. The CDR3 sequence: CASSISGIAGGNTIYF. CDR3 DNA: TGTGCCAGCAGCATCTCAGGGATCGCGGGGGGAAACACCATATATTTT.

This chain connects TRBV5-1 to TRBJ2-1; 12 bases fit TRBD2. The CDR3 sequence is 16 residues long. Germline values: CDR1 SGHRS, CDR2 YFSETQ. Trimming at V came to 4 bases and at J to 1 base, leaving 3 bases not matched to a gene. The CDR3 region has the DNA TGCGCCAGCAGCACGACTAGCGGGAGTTCCTACAATGAGCAGTTCTTC. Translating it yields CASSTTSGSSYNEQFF.

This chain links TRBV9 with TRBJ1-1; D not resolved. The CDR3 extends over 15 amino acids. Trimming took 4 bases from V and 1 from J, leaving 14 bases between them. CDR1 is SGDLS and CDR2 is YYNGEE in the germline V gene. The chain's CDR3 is CASSFEGAGNTEAFF. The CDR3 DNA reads TGTGCCAGCAGCTTCGAGGGCGCGGGGAACACTGAAGCTTTCTTT.

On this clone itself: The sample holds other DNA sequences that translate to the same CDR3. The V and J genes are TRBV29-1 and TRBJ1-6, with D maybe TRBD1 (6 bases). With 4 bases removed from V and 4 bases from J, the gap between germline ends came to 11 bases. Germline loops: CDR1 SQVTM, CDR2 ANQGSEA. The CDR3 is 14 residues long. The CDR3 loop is CSVAGQRYNSPLHF. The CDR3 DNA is TGCAGCGTTGCCGGACAGCGGTATAATTCACCCCTCCACTTT.

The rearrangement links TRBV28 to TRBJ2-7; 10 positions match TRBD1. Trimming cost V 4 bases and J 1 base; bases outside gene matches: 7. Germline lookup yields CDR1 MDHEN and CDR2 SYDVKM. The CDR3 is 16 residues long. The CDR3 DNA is TGTGCCAGCAGTTCACCGGGACAGGGGACATCCTACGAGCAGTACTTC. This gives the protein CASSSPGQGTSYEQYF.

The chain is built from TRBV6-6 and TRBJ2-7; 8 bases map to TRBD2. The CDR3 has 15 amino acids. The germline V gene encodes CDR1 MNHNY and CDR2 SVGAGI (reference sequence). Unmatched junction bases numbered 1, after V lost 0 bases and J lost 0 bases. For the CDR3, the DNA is TGTGCCAGCAGTTACTCTAGCGGGACCTCCTACGAGCAGTACTTC. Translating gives CASSYSSGTSYEQYF.